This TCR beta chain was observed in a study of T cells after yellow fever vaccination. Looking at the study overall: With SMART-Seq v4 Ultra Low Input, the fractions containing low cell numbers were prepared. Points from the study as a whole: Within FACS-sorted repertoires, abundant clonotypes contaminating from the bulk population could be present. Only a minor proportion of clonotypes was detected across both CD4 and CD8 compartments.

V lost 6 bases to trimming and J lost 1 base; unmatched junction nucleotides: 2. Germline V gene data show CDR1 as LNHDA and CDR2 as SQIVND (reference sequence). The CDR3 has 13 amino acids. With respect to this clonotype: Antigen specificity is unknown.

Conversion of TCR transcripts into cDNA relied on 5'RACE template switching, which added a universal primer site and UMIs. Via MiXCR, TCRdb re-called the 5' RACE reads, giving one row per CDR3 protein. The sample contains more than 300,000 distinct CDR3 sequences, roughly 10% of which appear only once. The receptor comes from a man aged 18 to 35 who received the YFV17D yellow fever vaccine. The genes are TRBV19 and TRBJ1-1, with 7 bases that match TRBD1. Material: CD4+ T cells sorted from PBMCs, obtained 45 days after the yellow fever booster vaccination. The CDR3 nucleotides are TGTGCCAGTAGGAGGGGGCCGAACACTGAAGCTTTCTTT. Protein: CASRRGPNTEAFF.